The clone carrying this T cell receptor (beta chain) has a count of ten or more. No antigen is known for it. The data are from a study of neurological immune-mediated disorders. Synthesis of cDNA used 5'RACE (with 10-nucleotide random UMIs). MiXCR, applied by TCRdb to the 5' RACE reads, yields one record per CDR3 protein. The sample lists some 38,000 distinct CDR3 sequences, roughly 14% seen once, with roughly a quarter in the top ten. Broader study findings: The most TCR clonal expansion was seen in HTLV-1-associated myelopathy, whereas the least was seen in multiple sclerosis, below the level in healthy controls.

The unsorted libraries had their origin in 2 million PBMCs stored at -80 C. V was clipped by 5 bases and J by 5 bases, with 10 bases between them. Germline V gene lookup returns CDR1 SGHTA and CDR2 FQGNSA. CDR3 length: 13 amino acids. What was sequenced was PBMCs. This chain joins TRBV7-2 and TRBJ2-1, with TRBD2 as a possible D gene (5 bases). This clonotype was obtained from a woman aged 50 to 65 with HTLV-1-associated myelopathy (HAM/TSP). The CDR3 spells CASSPLVHNEQFF. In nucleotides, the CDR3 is TGTGCCAGCAGCCCACTAGTACACAATGAGCAGTTCTTC.